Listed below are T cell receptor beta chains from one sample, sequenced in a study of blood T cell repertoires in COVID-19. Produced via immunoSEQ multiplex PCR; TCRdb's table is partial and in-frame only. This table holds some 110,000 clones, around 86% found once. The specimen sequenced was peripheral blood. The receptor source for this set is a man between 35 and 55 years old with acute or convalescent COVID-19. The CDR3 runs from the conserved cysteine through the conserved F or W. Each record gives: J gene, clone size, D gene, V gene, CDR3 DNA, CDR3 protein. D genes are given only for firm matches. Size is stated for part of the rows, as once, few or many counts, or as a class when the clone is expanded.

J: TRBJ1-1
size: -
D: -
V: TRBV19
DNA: TGTGCCAGCCCCAACGAGAAGGGAGCGAACACTGAAGCTTTCTTT
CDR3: CASPNEKGANTEAFF

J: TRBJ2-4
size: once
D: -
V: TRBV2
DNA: TGTGCCAGCAGTGACCCCCTGACGCCATCAGCGAACATTCAGTACTTC
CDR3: CASSDPLTPSANIQYF

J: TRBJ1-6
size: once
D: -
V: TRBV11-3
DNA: TGTGCCAGCAGCCTTCGACAGGAGAATTCACCCCTCCACTTT
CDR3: CASSLRQENSPLHF

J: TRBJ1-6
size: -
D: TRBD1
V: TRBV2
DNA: TGTGCCAGCAGGACCGGGACAGCAAATTCACCCCTCCACTTT
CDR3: CASRTGTANSPLHF

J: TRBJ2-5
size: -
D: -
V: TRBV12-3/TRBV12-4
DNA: TGTGCCAGCAGTATGAGGGAGACCCAGTACTTC
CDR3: CASSMRETQYF

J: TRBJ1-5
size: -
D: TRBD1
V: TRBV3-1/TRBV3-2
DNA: TGTGCCAGCAGCCTAGACAGGGGACCTCATCAGCCCCAGCATTTT
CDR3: CASSLDRGPHQPQHF

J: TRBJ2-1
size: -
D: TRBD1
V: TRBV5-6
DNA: TGTGCCAGCAGCGGGACAGGCCCCAACTCCTACAATGAGCAGTTCTTC
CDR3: CASSGTGPNSYNEQFF

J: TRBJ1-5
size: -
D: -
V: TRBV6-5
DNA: TGTGCCAGCAGCGGAGGTGGCAATCAGCCCCAGCATTTT
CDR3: CASSGGGNQPQHF

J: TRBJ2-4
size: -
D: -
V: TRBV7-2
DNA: TGTGCCAGCAGCCCGCAGGGTTGGGAAAACATTCAGTACTTC
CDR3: CASSPQGWENIQYF

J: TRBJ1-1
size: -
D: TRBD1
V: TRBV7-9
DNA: TGTGCCAGCAGCTCCTGGACAGGGACAAACACTGAAGCTTTCTTT
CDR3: CASSSWTGTNTEAFF

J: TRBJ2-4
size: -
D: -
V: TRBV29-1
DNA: TGCAGCGTTCGAAGTTCCGGAGACATTCAGTACTTC
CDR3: CSVRSSGDIQYF

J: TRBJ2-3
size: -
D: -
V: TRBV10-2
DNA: TGCGCCAGCACCCCCGCCGGGGGTCGAATCACAGATACGCAGTATTTT
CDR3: CASTPAGGRITDTQYF

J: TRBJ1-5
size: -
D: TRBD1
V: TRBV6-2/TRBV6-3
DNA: TGTGCCAGCAGTACAGGGGGACAGCCCCAGCATTTT
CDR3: CASSTGGQPQHF

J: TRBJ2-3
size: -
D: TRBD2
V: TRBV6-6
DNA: TGTGCCAGCAGTCGGACTAGCGGGGGGGCTAGCACAGATACGCAGTATTTT
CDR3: CASSRTSGGASTDTQYF

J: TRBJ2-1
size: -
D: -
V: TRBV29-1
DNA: TGCAGCGTACAGGGCACTATGGACAATGAGCAGTTCTTC
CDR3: CSVQGTMDNEQFF

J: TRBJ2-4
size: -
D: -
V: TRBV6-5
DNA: TGTGCCAGCAGATCACAGGGAGCCAAAAACATTCAGTACTTC
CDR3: CASRSQGAKNIQYF

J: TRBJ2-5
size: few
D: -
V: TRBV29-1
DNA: TGCAGCGTTGAAGGGAGGGGGGGAGGAGAGACCCAGTACTTC
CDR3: CSVEGRGGGETQYF

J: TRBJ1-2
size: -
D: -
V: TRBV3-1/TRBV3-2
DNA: TGTGCCAGCAGCCAAGGCAGGCTGACGGATGGCTACACCTTC
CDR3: CASSQGRLTDGYTF

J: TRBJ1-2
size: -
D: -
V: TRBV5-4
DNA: TGTGCCAGCAGCTTGGTGGGGCGGCGTAACTATGGCTACACCTTC
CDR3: CASSLVGRRNYGYTF

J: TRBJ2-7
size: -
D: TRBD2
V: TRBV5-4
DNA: TGTGCCAGCAGCTTGGAACTAGCGGGAGCCTACGAGCAGTACTTC
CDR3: CASSLELAGAYEQYF

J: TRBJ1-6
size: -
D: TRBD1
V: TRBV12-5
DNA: TGTGCTAGTGGTTTGGACGGACAGGGAGACTCACCCCTCCACTTT
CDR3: CASGLDGQGDSPLHF

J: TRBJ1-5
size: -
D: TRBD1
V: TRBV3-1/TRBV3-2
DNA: TGTGCCAGCAGCCAAACGACAGGGGCAAATCAGCCCCAGCATTTT
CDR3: CASSQTTGANQPQHF

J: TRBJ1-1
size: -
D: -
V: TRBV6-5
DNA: TGTGCCAGCAGCCGACAGACCATGAACACTGAAGCTTTCTTT
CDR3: CASSRQTMNTEAFF

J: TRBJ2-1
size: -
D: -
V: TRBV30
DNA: TGTGCCTGGAGACCCACGGGGAGGGAGCAGTTCTTC
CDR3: CAWRPTGREQFF

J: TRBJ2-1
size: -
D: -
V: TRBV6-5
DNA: TGTGCCAGCAGCCCGGGACAACTAGACAATGAGCAGTTCTTC
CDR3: CASSPGQLDNEQFF

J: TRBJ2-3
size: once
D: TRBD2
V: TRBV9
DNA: TGTGCCAGCAGCCCAGGACTAGCGGGAGGGAGGGATACGCAGTATTTT
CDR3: CASSPGLAGGRDTQYF

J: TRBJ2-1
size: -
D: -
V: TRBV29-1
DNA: TGCAGCGTTGAAAAGGGGCTCAGCTCCTACAATGAGCAGTTCTTC
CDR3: CSVEKGLSSYNEQFF

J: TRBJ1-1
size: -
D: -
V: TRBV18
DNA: TGTGCCAGCTCACCATCCCAAGGGGACACTGAAGCTTTCTTT
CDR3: CASSPSQGDTEAFF

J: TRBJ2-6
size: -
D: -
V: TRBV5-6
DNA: TGTGCCAGCAGCTTGGTTGTCTGGAGAGCAGACTCTGGGGCCAACGTCCTGACTTTC
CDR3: CASSLVVWRADSGANVLTF

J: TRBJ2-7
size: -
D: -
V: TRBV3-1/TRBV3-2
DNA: TGTGCCAGCAGCCAAACCCGGGACTCTACCGAGCAGTACTTC
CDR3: CASSQTRDSTEQYF

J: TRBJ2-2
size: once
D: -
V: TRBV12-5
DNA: TGTGCTAGTGGTTTGGTACTGCAGGGCTCAGGGGAGCTGTTTTTT
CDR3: CASGLVLQGSGELFF

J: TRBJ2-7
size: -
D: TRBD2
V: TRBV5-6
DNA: TGTGCCAGCAGCTTGGCCACAACGGCGGGAGGGCTATCCTACGAGCAGTACTTC
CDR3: CASSLATTAGGLSYEQYF

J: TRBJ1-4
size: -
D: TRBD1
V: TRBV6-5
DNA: TGTGCCAGCGCCCTGGGACAGTCAAATGAAAAACTGTTTTTT
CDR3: CASALGQSNEKLFF

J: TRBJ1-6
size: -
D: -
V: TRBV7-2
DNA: TGTGCCAGCAGCTTAGGACAGATCTCCTATAATTCACCCCTCCACTTT
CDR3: CASSLGQISYNSPLHF

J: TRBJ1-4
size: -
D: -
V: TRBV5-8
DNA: TGTGCCAGCAGCTTCACAGATGAAAAACTGTTTTTT
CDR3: CASSFTDEKLFF

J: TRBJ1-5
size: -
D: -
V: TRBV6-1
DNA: TGTGCCAGCAGTGAAGCGCACAGAATTCGTCAGCCCCAGCATTTT
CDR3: CASSEAHRIRQPQHF

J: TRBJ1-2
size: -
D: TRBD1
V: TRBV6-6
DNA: TGTGCCAGCAGTTACTTGAGTACAGGGGGGCCCTATGGCTACACCTTC
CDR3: CASSYLSTGGPYGYTF

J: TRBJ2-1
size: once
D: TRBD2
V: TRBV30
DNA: TGTGCCTGGAGAGGACTAGCGGCCTACAATGAGCAGTTCTTC
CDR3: CAWRGLAAYNEQFF

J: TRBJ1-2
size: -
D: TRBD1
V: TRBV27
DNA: TGTGCCAGCAGGGAGGACAGGGATGAAGGCTACACCTTC
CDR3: CASREDRDEGYTF

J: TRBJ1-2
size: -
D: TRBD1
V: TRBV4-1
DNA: TGCGCCAGCAGCCGACCGGGACAGGACGGGGGCTACACCTTC
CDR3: CASSRPGQDGGYTF

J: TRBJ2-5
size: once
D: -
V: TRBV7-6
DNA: TGTGCCAGCAGCTTCCCCGGGACTCCCGGGGAGACCCAGTACTTC
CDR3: CASSFPGTPGETQYF

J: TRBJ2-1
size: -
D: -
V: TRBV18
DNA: TGTGCCAGCTCACCAGGGCAATTACCCCACAATGAGCAGTTCTTC
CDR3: CASSPGQLPHNEQFF

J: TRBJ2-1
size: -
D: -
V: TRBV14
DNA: TGTGCCAGCAGCCAGGAGGGGGCGCGGTTTGATGAGCAGTTCTTC
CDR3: CASSQEGARFDEQFF

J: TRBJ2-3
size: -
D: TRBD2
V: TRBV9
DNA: TGTGCCAGCACCAACCTGGGTGGCGGGGGGCCCTCGGCTAGCACAGATACGCAGTATTTT
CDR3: CASTNLGGGGPSASTDTQYF

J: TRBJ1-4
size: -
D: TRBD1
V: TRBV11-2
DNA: TGTGCCAGCAGCTTAGTATCGCGGACAGGGAGGAAACTGTTTTTT
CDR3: CASSLVSRTGRKLFF

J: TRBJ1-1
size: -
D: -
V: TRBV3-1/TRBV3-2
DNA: TGTGCCAGCAGCGTGCGAGGTAGAAACACTGAAGCTTTCTTT
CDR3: CASSVRGRNTEAFF

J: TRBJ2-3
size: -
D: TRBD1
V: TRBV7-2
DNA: TGTGCCAGCAGCCGGACAGGGGGCACAGATACGCAGTATTTT
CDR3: CASSRTGGTDTQYF

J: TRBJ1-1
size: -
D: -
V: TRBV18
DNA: TGTGCCAGCTCGCCGACAGCTAACACTGAAGCTTTCTTT
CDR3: CASSPTANTEAFF

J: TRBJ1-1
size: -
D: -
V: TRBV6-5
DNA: TGTGCCAGCAGGGTGACAGAAAACACTGAAGCTTTCTTT
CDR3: CASRVTENTEAFF

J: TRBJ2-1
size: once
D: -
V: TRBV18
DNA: TGTGCCAGCTCACCGGCCCCTCGAGGCAATGAGCAGTTCTTC
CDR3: CASSPAPRGNEQFF

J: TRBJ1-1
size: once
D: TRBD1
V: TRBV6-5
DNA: TGTGCCAGCAGGTGGACAGGGGGGAACACTGAAGCTTTCTTT
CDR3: CASRWTGGNTEAFF

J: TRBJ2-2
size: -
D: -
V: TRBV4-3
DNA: TGCGCCAGCAGCCAAGAAGGGGGAGAAACCGGGGAGCTGTTTTTT
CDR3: CASSQEGGETGELFF

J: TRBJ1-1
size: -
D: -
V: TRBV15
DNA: TGTGCCACCAGCAGATCAGGGAGGGAAGCTTTCTTT
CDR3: CATSRSGREAFF

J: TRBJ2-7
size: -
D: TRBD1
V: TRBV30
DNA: TGTGCCTGGCGAGGGGGGACAGGAGAATACGAGCAGTACTTC
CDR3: CAWRGGTGEYEQYF

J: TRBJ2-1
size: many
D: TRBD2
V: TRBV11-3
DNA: TGTGCCAGCAGCACGTCTAGCGGGGGCTACAATGAGCAGTTCTTC
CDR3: CASSTSSGGYNEQFF

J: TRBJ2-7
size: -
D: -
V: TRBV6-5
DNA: TGTGCCAGCAGTTACTCCCCCGGGAGCTCCTACGAGCAGTACTTC
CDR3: CASSYSPGSSYEQYF

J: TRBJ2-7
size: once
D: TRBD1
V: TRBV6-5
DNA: TGTGCCAGCAGTACGGACAGGGGGTACGAGCAGTACTTC
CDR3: CASSTDRGYEQYF

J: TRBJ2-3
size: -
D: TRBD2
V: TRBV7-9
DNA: TGTGCCAGCAGCTCACTAGCGGGGGGTGATACGCAGTATTTT
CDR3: CASSSLAGGDTQYF

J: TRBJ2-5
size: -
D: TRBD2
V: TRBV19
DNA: TGTGCCAGTAGTATAGGGACTAGCGGGAGAGAGACCCAGTACTTC
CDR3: CASSIGTSGRETQYF